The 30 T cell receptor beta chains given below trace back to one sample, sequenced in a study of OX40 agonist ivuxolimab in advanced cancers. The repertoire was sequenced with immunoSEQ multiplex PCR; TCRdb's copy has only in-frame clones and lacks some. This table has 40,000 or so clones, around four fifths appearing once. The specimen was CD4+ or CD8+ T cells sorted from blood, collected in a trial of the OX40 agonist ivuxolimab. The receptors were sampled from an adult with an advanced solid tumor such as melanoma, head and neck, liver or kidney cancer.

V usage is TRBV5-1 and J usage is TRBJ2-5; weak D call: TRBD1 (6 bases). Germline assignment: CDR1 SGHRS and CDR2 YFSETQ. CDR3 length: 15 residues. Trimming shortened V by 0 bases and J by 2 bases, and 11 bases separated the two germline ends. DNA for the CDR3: TGCGCCAGCAGCTTGGGAGACAGGAGGCAAGAGACCCAGTACTTC. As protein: CASSLGDRRQETQYF.

CDR3 DNA sequence: TGTGCCAGCAGCCGAAGCCCTCGACTTAGCGGAGAAGAGACCCAGTACTTC. It specifies CASSRSPRLSGEETQYF. The chain combines TRBV2 with TRBJ2-5; tentative D call: TRBD2 (6 bases). CDR1 SNHLY and CDR2 FYNNEI come from the germline V gene. Trimming took 6 bases from V and 3 from J, leaving 23 bases between them. This CDR3 has 17 amino acids. The whole variable domain, filled in from reference TRBV2 and TRBJ2-5, reads EPEVTQTPSHQVTQMGQEVILRCVPISNHLYFYWYRQILGQKVEFLVSFYNNEISEKSEIFDDQFSVERPDGSNFTLKIRSTKLEDSAMYFCASSRSPRLSGEETQYFGPGTRLLVL.

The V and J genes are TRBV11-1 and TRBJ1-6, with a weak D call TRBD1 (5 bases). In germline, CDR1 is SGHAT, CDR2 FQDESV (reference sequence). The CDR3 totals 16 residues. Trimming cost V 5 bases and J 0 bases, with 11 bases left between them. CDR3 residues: CASSTGASSYNSPLHF. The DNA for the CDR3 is TGTGCCAGCAGCACCGGGGCGAGCTCCTATAATTCACCCCTCCACTTT. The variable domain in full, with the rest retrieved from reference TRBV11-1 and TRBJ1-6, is EAEVAQSPRYKITEKSQAVAFWCDPISGHATLYWYRQILGQGPELLVQFQDESVVDDSQLPKDRFSAERLKGVDSTLKIQPAELGDSAMYLCASSTGASSYNSPLHFGNGTRLTVT.

The CDR3 sequence is CASSLRRGTSKGEQFF. The CDR3 DNA reads TGCGCCAGCAGTCTTCGGAGGGGGACTAGCAAGGGTGAGCAGTTCTTC. The chain combines TRBV10-1 with TRBJ2-1; 9 bases fit TRBD2. After removal of 5 bases from V and 9 bases from J, the junction contained 14 bases not matched to a gene. Germline V lookup: CDR1 WNHNN, CDR2 SYGVQD (reference sequence). The CDR3 contains 16 residues.

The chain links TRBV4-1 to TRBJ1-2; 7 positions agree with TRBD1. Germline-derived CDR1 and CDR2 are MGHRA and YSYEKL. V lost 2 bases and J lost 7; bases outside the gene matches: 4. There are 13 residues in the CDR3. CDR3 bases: TGCGCCAGCAGCCAATTAGGGGGCGGTGGCTACACCTTC. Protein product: CASSQLGGGGYTF.

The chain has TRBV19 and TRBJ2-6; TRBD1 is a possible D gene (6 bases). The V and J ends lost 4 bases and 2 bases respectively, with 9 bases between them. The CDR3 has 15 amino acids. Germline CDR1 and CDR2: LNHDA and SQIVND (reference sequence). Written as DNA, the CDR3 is TGTGCCAGTAGTACCCGGACAGCTGGGGCCAACGTCCTGACTTTC. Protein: CASSTRTAGANVLTF. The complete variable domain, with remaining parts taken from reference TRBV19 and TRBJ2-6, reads DGGITQSPKYLFRKEGQNVTLSCEQNLNHDAMYWYRQDPGQGLRLIYYSQIVNDFQKGDIAEGYSVSREKKESFPLTVTSAQKNPTAFYLCASSTRTAGANVLTFGAGSRLTVL.

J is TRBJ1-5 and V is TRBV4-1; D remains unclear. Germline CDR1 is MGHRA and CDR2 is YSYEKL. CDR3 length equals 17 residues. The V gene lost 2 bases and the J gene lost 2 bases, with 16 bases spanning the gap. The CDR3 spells CASSQIEMRGGNQPQHF. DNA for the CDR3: TGCGCCAGCAGCCAAATAGAGATGCGGGGTGGCAATCAGCCCCAGCATTTT.

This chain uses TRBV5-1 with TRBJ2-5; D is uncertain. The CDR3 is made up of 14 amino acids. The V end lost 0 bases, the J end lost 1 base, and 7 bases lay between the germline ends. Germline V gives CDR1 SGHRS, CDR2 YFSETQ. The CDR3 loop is CASSLGLSQETQYF. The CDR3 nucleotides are TGCGCCAGCAGCTTGGGACTGAGCCAAGAGACCCAGTACTTC.

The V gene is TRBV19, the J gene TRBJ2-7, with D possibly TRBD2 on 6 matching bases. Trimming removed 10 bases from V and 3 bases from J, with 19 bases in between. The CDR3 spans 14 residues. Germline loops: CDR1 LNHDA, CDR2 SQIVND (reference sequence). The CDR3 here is CATSRAGSRYEQYF. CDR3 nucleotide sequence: TGTGCCACCAGCCGTGCCGGGAGCCGCTACGAGCAGTACTTC.

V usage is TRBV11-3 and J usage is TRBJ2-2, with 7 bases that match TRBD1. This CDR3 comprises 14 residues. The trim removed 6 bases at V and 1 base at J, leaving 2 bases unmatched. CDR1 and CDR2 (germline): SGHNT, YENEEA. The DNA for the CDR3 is TGTGCCAGCAGATGGACAGGGAACACCGGGGAGCTGTTTTTT. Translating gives CASRWTGNTGELFF.

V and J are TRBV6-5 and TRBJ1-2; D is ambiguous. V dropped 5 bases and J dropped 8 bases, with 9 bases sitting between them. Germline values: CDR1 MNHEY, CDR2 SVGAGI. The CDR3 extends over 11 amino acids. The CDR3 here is CASSTLGGYTF. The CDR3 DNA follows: TGTGCCAGCAGTACGCTCGGGGGCTACACCTTC.

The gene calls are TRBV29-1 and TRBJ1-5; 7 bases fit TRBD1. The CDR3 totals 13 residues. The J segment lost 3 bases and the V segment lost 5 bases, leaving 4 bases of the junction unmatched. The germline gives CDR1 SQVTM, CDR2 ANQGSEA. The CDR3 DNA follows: TGCAGCGTTTTAGGACAGGACAATCAGCCCCAGCATTTT. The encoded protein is CSVLGQDNQPQHF.

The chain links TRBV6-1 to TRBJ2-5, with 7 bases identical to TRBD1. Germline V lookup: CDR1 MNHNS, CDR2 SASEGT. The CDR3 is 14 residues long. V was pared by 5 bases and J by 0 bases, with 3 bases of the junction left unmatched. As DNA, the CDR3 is TGTGCCAGCAGTCCGACAGGGTACCAAGAGACCCAGTACTTC. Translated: CASSPTGYQETQYF.

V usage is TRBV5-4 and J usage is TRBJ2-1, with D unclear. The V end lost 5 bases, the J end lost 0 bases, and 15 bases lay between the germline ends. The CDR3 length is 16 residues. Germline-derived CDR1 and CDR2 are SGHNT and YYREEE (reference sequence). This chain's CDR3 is CASSLPRASSYNEQFF. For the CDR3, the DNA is TGTGCCAGCAGTCTGCCCCGGGCCAGCTCCTACAATGAGCAGTTCTTC.

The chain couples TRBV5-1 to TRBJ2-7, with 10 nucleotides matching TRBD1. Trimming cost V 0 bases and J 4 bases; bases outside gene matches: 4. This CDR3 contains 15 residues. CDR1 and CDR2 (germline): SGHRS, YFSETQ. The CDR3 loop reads CASSLAGTGVYEQYF. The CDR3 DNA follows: TGCGCCAGCAGCTTGGCCGGGACAGGGGTATACGAGCAGTACTTC.

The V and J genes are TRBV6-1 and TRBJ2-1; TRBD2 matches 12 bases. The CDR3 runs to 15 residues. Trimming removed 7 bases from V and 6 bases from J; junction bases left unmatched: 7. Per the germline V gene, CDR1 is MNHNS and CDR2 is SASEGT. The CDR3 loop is CASNSLAGGGNEQFF. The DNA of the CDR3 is TGTGCCAGCAATTCACTAGCGGGAGGAGGCAATGAGCAGTTCTTC.

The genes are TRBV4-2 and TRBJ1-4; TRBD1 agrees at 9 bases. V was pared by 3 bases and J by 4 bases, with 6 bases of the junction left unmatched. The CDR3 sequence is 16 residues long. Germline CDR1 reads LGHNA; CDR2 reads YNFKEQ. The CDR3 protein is CASSHEGQGVNEKLFF. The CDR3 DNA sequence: TGTGCCAGCAGCCATGAGGGACAGGGCGTTAATGAAAAACTGTTTTTT.

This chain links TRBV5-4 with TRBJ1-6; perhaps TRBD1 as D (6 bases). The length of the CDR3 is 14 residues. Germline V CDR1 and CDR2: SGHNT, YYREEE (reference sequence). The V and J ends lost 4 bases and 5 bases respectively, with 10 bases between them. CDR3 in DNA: TGTGCCAGCAGCCTACGGACAGATAATTCACCCCTCCACTTT. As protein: CASSLRTDNSPLHF.

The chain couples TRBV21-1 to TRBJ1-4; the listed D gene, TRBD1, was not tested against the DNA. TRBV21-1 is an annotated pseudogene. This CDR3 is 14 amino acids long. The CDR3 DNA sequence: TGTGCCAGCAGGGAGACAGGGAATAATGAAAAACTGTTTTTT. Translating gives CASRETGNNEKLFF.

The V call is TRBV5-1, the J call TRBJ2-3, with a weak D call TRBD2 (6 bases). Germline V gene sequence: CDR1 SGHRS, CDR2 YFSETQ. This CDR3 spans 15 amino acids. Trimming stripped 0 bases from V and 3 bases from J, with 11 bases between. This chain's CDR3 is CASSLDGGRTDTQYF. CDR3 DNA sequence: TGCGCCAGCAGCTTGGATGGAGGGAGGACAGATACGCAGTATTTT.

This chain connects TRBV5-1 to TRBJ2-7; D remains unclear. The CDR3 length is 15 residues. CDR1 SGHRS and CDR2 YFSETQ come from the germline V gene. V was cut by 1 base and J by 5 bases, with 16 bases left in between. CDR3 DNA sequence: TGCGCCAGCAGCTTGTCGGTGCCCTCTCCTAACGAGCAGTACTTC. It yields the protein CASSLSVPSPNEQYF.

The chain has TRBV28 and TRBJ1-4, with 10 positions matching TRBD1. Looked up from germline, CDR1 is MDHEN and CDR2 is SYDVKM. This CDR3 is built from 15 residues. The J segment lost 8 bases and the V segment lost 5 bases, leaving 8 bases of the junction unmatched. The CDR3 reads CASSRPTGGREKLFF. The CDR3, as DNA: TGTGCCAGCAGTCGCCCGACAGGGGGCCGGGAAAAACTGTTTTTT.

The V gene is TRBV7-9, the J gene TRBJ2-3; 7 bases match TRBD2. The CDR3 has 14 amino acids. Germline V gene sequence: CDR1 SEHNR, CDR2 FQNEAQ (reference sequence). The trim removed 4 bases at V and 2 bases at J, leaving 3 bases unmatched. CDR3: CASSSGLPTDTQYF. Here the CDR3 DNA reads TGTGCCAGCAGCTCGGGACTACCCACAGATACGCAGTATTTT.

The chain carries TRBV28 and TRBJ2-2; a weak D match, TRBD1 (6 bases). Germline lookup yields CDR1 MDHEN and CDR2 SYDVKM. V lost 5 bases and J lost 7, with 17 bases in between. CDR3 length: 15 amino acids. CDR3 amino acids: CASSRPGTTNGELFF. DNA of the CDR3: TGTGCCAGCAGTCGTCCCGGGACAACAAACGGGGAGCTGTTTTTT.

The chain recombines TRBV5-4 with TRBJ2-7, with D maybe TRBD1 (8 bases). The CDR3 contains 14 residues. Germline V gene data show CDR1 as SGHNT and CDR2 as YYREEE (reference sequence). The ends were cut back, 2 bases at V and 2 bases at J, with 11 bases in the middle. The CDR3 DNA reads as TGTGCCAGCAGCTTACAGGGGGGGGCCTACGAGCAGTACTTC. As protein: CASSLQGGAYEQYF.

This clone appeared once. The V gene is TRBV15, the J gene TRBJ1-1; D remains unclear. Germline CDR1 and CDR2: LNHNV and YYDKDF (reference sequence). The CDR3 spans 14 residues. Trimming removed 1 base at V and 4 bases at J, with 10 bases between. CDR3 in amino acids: CATSRGEARTEAFF. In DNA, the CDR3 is TGTGCCACCAGCAGAGGGGAGGCCCGCACTGAAGCTTTCTTT.

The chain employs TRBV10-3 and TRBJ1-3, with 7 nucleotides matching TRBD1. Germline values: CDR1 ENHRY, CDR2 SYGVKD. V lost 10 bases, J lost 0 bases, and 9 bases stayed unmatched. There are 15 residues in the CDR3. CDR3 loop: CASRGTASSGNTIYF. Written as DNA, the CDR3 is TGTGCCAGCCGGGGGACAGCGAGCTCTGGAAACACCATATATTTT.

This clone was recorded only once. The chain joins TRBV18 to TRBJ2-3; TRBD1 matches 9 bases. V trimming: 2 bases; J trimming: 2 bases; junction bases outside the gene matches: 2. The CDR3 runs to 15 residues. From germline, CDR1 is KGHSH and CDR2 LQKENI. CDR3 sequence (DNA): TGTGCCAGCTCACCAGGGACAGGGTTCACAGATACGCAGTATTTT. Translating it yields CASSPGTGFTDTQYF.

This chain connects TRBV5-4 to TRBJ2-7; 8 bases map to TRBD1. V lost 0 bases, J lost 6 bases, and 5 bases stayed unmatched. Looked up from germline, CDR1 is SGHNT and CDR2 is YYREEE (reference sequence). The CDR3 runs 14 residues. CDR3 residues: CASSLAGGRGEQYF. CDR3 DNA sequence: TGTGCCAGCAGCTTGGCAGGGGGCAGGGGCGAGCAGTACTTC.

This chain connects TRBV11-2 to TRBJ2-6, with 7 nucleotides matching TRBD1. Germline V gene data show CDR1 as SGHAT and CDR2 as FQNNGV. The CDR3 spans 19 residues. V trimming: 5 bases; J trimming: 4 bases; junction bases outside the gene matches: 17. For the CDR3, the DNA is TGTGCCAGCAGCATCCTGAGACGTTACAGGGGACACGGGGCCAACGTCCTGACTTTC. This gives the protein CASSILRRYRGHGANVLTF.